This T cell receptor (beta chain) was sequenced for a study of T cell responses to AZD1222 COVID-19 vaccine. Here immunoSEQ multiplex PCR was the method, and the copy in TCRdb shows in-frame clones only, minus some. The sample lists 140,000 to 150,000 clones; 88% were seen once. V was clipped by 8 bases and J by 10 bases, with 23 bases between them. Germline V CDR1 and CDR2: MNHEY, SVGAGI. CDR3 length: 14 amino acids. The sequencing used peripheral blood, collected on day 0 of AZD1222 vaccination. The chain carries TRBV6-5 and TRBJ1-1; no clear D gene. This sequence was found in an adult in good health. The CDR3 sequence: CASSPRVVDARAFF. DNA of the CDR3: TGTGCCAGCTCCCCCCGCGTTGTGGACGCCAGAGCTTTCTTT.